Presented here are 13 T cell receptor beta chains from one specimen sequenced in a study of CD8 T cells in ankylosing spondylitis. Using its own MiXCR run on the 5' RACE reads, TCRdb lists one record per CDR3 protein. The sample has about 450,000 distinct CDR3 sequences; roughly a quarter are singletons. For these receptors, no antigen is known. Study-wide results and caveats: Characteristic of ankylosing spondylitis blood, it appeared, was a TCR beta motif comprising roughly eight highly homologous variants.

Input material: blood, either unsorted or a sorted T cell fraction (not recorded which). The receptors were sampled from a male donor with ankylosing spondylitis.

V is TRBV6-6 and J is TRBJ1-1; D uncertain. There are 13 residues in the CDR3. The ends were cut back, 6 bases at V and 5 bases at J, with 13 bases in the middle. Germline V CDR1 and CDR2: MNHNY, SVGAGI (reference sequence). This chain's CDR3 is CASRYVEETEAFF. DNA for the CDR3: TGTGCCAGCAGGTACGTCGAGGAAACTGAAGCTTTCTTT.

This clonotype was detected a few times. The genes are TRBV7-2 and TRBJ2-3; perhaps TRBD2 as D (6 bases). Per germline, CDR1 SGHTA and CDR2 FQGNSA. V was cut by 3 bases and J by 7 bases, with 14 bases left in between. The CDR3 is 14 residues long. The CDR3 sequence is CASSLMEGVNTQYF. The CDR3 DNA reads TGTGCCAGCAGCTTGATGGAGGGAGTGAATACGCAGTATTTT.

J is TRBJ2-5 and V is TRBV4-2; D call uncertain. V was shortened by 0 bases and J by 1 base, with 6 bases between the two germline ends. Germline V gene data show CDR1 as LGHNA and CDR2 as YNFKEQ. The CDR3 runs 14 residues. CDR3 in amino acids: CASSQDFSQETQYF. The DNA of the CDR3 is TGTGCCAGCAGCCAAGATTTTTCCCAAGAGACCCAGTACTTC.

The CDR3 loop is CASSHDSGDQPQHF. The CDR3 DNA is TGTGCCAGCAGTCATGATTCGGGGGATCAGCCCCAGCATTTT. The rearrangement uses TRBV5-5 and TRBJ1-5; D possibly corresponds to TRBD1 (5 bases). Trimming took 5 bases from V and 5 from J, leaving 14 bases between them. There are 14 residues in the CDR3. Germline CDR1 reads SGHKS; CDR2 reads YYEKEE (reference sequence).

This clonotype was counted only a few times. The genes are TRBV20-1 and TRBJ2-7; 7 positions match TRBD2. The CDR3 is made up of 12 amino acids. Germline V gene lookup returns CDR1 DFQATT and CDR2 SNEGSKA (reference sequence). The J segment lost 4 bases and the V segment lost 3 bases, leaving 3 bases of the junction unmatched. The CDR3 DNA follows: TGCAGTGCTAGTACTAGCGCTTACGAGCAGTACGTC. It translates to CSASTSAYEQYV.

This clonotype was seen a few times. The rearrangement links TRBV7-9 to TRBJ1-5; D gene unclear. The CDR3 totals 14 residues. Germline V CDR1 and CDR2: SEHNR, FQNEAQ (reference sequence). V gave up 6 bases and J gave up 5 bases, with 14 bases separating them. Written as DNA, the CDR3 is TGTGCCAGCAGTTCTACGTTTAGGGATCAGCCCCAGCATTTT. Its protein product is CASSSTFRDQPQHF.

The rearrangement joins TRBV25-1 to TRBJ2-7; D gene uncertain. Germline V gene data show CDR1 as MGHDK and CDR2 as SYGVNS. Trimming took 3 bases from V and 2 from J, leaving 17 bases between them. CDR3 length: 16 amino acids. The DNA for the CDR3 is TGTGCCAGCAGTGATGACTCCCCGACACGGACCTACGAGCAGTACTTC. Protein sequence: CASSDDSPTRTYEQYF.

The chain is built from TRBV29-1 and TRBJ2-1; 8 bases are shared with TRBD2. The CDR3 length is 14 residues. Germline V lookup: CDR1 SQVTM, CDR2 ANQGSEA. V lost 6 bases, J lost 4 bases, and 8 bases stayed unmatched. This chain's CDR3 is CSVGSGSLYNEQFF. CDR3 coding DNA: TGCAGCGTCGGGAGCGGGAGTCTTTACAATGAGCAGTTCTTC.

The chain recombines TRBV10-3 with TRBJ2-5; D is unclear. Germline V CDR1 and CDR2: ENHRY, SYGVKD. The CDR3 covers 13 residues. V gave up 2 bases and J gave up 0 bases, with 4 bases separating them. The CDR3 sequence: CAISEPNQETQYF. As DNA, the CDR3 is TGTGCCATCAGTGAGCCAAACCAAGAGACCCAGTACTTC.

This clonotype was counted a single time. V is TRBV11-2 and J is TRBJ1-2; D gene ambiguous. Germline V CDR1 and CDR2: SGHAT, FQNNGV. The length of the CDR3 is 15 residues. Trimming pared 2 bases from V and 6 bases from J, leaving 16 bases between. The CDR3 DNA is TGTGCCAGCAGCTTACGGGCCGATCCTTTAGATGGCTACACCTTC. Amino acid sequence: CASSLRADPLDGYTF.

Here the CDR3 DNA reads TGCGCCAGCAGCTTGGCGGCAGGGATTGGGGAAAAACTGTTTTTT. Its protein product is CASSLAAGIGEKLFF. This rearrangement joins TRBV5-1 to TRBJ1-4, with a weak D call TRBD1 (5 bases). Looked up from germline, CDR1 is SGHRS and CDR2 is YFSETQ. The CDR3 loop spans 15 amino acids. The V end lost 0 bases, the J end lost 8 bases, and 14 bases lay between the germline ends.

In this sample, this clonotype turned up a few times. The gene calls are TRBV5-1 and TRBJ2-3, with D perhaps assigned TRBD1 or TRBD2 (6 bases each). Trimming removed 2 bases at V and 4 bases at J, with 11 bases between. Germline lookup yields CDR1 SGHRS and CDR2 YFSETQ. The CDR3 covers 14 residues. CDR3 residues: CASSFSGAADTQYF. Written as DNA, the CDR3 is TGCGCCAGCAGCTTTTCGGGGGCAGCAGATACGCAGTATTTT.

This chain connects TRBV5-1 to TRBJ2-1, with a possible D match to TRBD1 (5 bases). Germline V gene lookup returns CDR1 SGHRS and CDR2 YFSETQ. The CDR3 totals 15 residues. The germline V and J ends were trimmed by 0 bases and 9 bases, with 16 bases remaining between them. CDR3 nucleotide sequence: TGCGCCAGCAGCTTGGGGGCAGGGCTCTCGGGTGAGCAGTTCTTC. This gives the protein CASSLGAGLSGEQFF.